This T cell receptor beta chain came from a study of T-cell memory formation after mild COVID-19. MiXCR was run by TCRdb on the 5' RACE reads, yielding one entry per CDR3 protein. The table lists some 350,000 distinct CDR3 sequences, 15% to 20% of them singletons, with approximately 20% in the top ten. Looked up from germline, CDR1 is SGHNT and CDR2 is YYREEE (reference sequence). V lost 3 bases and J lost 5, with 23 bases in between. This CDR3 is 18 amino acids long. This clonotype showed up just once. The chain carries TRBV5-4 and TRBJ2-2; D call uncertain. The clonotype comes from a man between 18 and 35 years old who had mild COVID-19 (a few samples of this study predate the infection). Cell type and time point are not known. Input material: PBMCs or a T cell subset sorted from them (not recorded which). CDR3 bases: TGTGCCAGCAGCTCCCAAGGTCGTCTGGCTAGTTTGACCGGGGAGCTGTTTTTT. It yields the protein CASSSQGRLASLTGELFF.